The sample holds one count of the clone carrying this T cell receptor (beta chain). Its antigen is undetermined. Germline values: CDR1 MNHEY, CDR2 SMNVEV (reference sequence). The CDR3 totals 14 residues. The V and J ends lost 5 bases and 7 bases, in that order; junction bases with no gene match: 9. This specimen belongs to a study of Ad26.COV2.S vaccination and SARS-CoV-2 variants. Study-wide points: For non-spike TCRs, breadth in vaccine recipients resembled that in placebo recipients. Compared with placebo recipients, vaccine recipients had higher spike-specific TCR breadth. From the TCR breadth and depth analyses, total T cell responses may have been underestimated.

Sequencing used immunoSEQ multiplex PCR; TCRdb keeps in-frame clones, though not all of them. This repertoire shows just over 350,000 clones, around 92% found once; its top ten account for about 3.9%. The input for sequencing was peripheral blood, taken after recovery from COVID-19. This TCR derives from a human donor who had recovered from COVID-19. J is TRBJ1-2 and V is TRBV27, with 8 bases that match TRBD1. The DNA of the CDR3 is TGTGCCAGCAGTCGAAGTAGGACAGGGTTTGGCTACACCTTC. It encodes CASSRSRTGFGYTF.